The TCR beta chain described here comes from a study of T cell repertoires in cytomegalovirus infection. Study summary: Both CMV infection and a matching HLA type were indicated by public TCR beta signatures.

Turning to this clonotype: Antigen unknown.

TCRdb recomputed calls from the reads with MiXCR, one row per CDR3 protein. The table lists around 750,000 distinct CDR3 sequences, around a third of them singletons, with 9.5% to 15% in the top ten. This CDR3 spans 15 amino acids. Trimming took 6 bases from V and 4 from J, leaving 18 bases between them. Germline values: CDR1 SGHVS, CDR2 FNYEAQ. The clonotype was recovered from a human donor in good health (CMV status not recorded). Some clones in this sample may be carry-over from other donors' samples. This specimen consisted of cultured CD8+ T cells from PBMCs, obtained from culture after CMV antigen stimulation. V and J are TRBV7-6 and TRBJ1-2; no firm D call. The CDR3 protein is CASRTQAEGSYGYTF. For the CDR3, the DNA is TGTGCCAGCAGGACCCAGGCAGAAGGAAGCTATGGCTACACCTTC.